This T cell receptor beta chain was identified during a study of T-cell memory formation after mild COVID-19. Across the study: There were largely donor-specific TCR clusters. Study-level points and caveats: Pre-infection memory held some responding clones, suggesting pre-existing cross-reactive T cells responded.

For this clonotype: Its antigen is as yet unknown.

In TCRdb, the 5' RACE reads were re-called with MiXCR into one record per CDR3 protein. There are 25,000 to 35,000 distinct CDR3 sequences in the sample; around 7% occur only once, and 14% lies in the top ten. The sequenced material came from PBMCs or a T cell subset sorted from them (not recorded which). The source of this sequence is an adult woman who had mild COVID-19 (a few samples of this study predate the infection). Cell type and time point are not known.

As DNA, the CDR3 is TGTGCCAGCAGCCACCGTACAGGGGACCTCTACGAGCAGTACTTC. Protein product: CASSHRTGDLYEQYF. V and J are TRBV7-9 and TRBJ2-7, with TRBD1 identical over 7 bases. Germline V CDR1 and CDR2: SEHNR, FQNEAQ (reference sequence). This CDR3 is built from 15 residues. The V and J ends lost 5 bases and 3 bases, in that order; junction bases with no gene match: 10.